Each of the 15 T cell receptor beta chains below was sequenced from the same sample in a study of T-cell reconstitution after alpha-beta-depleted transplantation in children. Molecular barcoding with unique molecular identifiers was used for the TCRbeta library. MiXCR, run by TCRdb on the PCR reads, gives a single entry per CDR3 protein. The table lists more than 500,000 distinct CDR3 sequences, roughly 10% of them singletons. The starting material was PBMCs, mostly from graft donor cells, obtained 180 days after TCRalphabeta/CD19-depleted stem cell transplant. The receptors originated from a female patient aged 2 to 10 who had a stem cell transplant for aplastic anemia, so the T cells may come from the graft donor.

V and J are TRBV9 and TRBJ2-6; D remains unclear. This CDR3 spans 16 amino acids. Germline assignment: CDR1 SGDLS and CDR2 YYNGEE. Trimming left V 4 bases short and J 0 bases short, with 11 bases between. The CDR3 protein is CASSTTPISGANVLTF. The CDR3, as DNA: TGTGCCAGCAGCACTACCCCGATCTCTGGGGCCAACGTCCTGACTTTC.

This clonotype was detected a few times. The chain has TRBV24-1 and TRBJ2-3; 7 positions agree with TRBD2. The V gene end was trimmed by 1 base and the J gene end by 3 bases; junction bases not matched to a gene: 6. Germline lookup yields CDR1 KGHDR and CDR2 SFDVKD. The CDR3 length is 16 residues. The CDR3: CATSDFVRAGTDTQYF. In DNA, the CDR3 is TGTGCCACCAGTGATTTTGTCCGAGCGGGAACAGATACGCAGTATTTT.

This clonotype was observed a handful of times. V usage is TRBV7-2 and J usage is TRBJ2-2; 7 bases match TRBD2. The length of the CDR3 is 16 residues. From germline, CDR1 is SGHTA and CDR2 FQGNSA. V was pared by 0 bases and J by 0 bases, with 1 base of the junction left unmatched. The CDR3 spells CASSLATSTNTGELFF. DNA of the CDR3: TGTGCCAGCAGCTTAGCGACTAGCACGAACACCGGGGAGCTGTTTTTT.

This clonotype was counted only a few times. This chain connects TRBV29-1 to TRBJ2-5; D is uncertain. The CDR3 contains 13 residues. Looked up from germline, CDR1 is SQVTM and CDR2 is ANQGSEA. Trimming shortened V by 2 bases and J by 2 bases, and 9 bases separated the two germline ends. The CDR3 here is CSVERSVQETQYF. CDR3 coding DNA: TGCAGCGTTGAAAGGTCTGTACAAGAGACCCAGTACTTC.

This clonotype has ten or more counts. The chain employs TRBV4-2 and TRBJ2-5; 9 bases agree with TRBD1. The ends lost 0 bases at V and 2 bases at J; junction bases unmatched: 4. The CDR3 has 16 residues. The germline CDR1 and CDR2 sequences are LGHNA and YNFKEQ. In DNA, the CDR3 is TGTGCCAGCAGCCAAGACCCGACAGGGGGGCAAGAGACCCAGTACTTC. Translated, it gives CASSQDPTGGQETQYF.

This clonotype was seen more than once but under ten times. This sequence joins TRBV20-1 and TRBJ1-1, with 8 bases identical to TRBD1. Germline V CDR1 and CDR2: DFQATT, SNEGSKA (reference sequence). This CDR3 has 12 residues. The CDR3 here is CRAGQGGTEAFF. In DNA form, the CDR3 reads TGCAGGGCTGGACAGGGAGGAACTGAAGCTTTCTTT.

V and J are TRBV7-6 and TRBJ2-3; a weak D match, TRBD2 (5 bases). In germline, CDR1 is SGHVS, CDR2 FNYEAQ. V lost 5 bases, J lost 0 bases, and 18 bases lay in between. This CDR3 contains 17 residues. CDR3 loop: CASSPFGLSPSTDTQYF. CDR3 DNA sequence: TGTGCCAGCAGCCCCTTCGGACTTTCTCCCAGCACAGATACGCAGTATTTT.

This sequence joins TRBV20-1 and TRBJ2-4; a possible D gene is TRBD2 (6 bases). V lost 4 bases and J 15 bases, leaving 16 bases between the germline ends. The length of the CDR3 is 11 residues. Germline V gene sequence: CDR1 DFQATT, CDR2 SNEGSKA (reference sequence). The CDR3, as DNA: TGCAGTGCTACTGAGGGACTCCCGAGGTACTTC. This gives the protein CSATEGLPRYF.

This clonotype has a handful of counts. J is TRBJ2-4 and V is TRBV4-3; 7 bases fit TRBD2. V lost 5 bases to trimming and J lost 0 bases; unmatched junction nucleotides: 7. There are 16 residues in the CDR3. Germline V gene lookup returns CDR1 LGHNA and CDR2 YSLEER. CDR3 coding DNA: TGCGCCAGCAGCTTTCAGCGGGGCCTAGCCAAAAACATTCAGTACTTC. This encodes CASSFQRGLAKNIQYF.

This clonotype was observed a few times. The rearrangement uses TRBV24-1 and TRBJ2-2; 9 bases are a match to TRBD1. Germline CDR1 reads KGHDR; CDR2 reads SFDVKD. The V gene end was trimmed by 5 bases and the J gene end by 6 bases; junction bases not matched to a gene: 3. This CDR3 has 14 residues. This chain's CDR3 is CATSGTGVPGELFF. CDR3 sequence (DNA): TGTGCCACCAGTGGGACAGGGGTACCCGGGGAGCTGTTTTTT.

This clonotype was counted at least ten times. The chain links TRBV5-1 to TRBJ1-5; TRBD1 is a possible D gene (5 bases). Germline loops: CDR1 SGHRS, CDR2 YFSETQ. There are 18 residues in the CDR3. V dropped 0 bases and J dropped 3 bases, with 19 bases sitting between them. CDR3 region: CASSLGGRMEKDNQPQHF. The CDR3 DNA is TGCGCCAGCAGCTTGGGGGGCAGGATGGAGAAAGACAATCAGCCCCAGCATTTT.

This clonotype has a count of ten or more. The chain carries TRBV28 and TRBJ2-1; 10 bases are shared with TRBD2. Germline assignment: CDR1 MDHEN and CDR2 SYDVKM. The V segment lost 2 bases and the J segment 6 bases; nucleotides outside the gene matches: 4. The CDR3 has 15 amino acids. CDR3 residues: CASSLGLAGVNEQFF. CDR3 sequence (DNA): TGTGCCAGCAGTTTAGGTCTAGCGGGAGTCAATGAGCAGTTCTTC.

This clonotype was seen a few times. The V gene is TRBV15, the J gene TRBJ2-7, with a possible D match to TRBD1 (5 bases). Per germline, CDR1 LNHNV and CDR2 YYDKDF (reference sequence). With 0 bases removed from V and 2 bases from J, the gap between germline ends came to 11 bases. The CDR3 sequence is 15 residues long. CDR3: CATSREKGLTYEQYV. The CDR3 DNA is TGTGCCACCAGCAGAGAAAAGGGGCTAACCTACGAGCAGTACGTC.

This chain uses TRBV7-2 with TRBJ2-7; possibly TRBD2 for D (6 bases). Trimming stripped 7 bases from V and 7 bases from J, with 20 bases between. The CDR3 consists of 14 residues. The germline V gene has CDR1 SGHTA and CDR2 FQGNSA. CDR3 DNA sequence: TGTGCCAGCATCCCCGTCAGCGGGCCGCGTGAGCAGTACTTC. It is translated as CASIPVSGPREQYF.

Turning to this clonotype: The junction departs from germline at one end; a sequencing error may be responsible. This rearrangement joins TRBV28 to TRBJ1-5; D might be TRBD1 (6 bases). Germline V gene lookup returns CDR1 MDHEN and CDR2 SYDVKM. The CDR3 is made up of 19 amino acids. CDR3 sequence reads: CASSRFGRSRGGSDQPQHF. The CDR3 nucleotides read TGTGCCAGCAGTCGATTCGGGAGATCGAGGGGGGGTAGCGATCAGCCCCAGCATTTT.